Listed below are T cell receptor beta chains from one sample, sequenced in a study of blood T cell repertoires in COVID-19. Profiling relied on immunoSEQ multiplex PCR, and the TCRdb table lists in-frame clones only, not all of them. Counted here are over 130,000 clones, 84% occurring once; the ten biggest clones make up under 10%. Sequenced sample: peripheral blood. Receptors originate from a man aged 25-45 years with COVID-19, enrolled during active disease. Both conserved end residues are part of each CDR3. D genes are given only for firm matches. For some rows the clone size is stated as once, few or many, or as a class when expanded; others skip it.

clone_size d_call j_call v_call cdr3_aa cdr3_nt
. TRBD2 TRBJ2-5 TRBV28 CASSTRLAGVETQYF TGTGCCAGCAGTACCCGACTAGCGGGAGTGGAGACCCAGTACTTC
. TRBD1 TRBJ2-7 TRBV4-1 CASSQVQGAREQYF TGCGCCAGCAGCCAAGTACAGGGGGCGCGGGAGCAGTACTTC
. . TRBJ2-7 TRBV7-2 CASSLEPARGQYF TGTGCCAGCAGCTTAGAACCCGCCAGGGGGCAGTACTTC
. . TRBJ2-7 TRBV11-2 CASSQIQGSSYEQYF TGTGCCAGCAGCCAGATACAGGGAAGCTCCTACGAGCAGTACTTC
. . TRBJ1-5 TRBV15 CATSERNQPQHF TGTGCCACCAGCGAGAGAAATCAGCCCCAGCATTTT
few . TRBJ1-5 TRBV6-5 CASSYSGRAQWPQHF TGTGCCAGCAGTTACTCCGGCAGGGCTCAATGGCCCCAGCATTTT
once . TRBJ2-5 TRBV5-1 CASSLVGRGEETQYF TGCGCCAGCAGCTTGGTCGGCAGGGGCGAAGAGACCCAGTACTTC
. . TRBJ2-7 TRBV2 CASREGYEQYF TGTGCCAGCAGGGAGGGGTACGAGCAGTACTTC
few . TRBJ1-2 TRBV19 CASSIQGQPGGYTF TGTGCCAGTAGTATTCAGGGTCAACCTGGGGGCTACACCTTC
. . TRBJ2-5 TRBV5-4 CASRRGGGETQYF TGTGCCAGCAGGCGGGGAGGCGGGGAGACCCAGTACTTC
. . TRBJ2-7 TRBV6-6 CASSLMAGLREQYF TGTGCCAGCAGTTTAATGGCGGGTCTTCGGGAGCAGTACTTC
. . TRBJ2-7 TRBV3-1/TRBV3-2 CASSQKMGTSYEQYF TGTGCCAGCAGCCAAAAAATGGGCACCTCCTACGAGCAGTACTTC
. TRBD2 TRBJ2-1 TRBV7-8 CASSPRDRWTSGNNEQFF TGTGCCAGCAGCCCGCGGGACCGCTGGACTAGCGGGAACAATGAGCAGTTCTTC
. TRBD2 TRBJ2-7 TRBV2 CASSEAQAGSYEQYF TGTGCCAGCAGTGAAGCACAAGCGGGGAGCTACGAGCAGTACTTC
. TRBD2 TRBJ2-3 TRBV5-1 CASSLNGRSGTQYF TGCGCCAGCAGCTTGAACGGGAGGTCCGGTACGCAGTATTTT
. . TRBJ2-1 TRBV4-1 CASRNLGGGNEQFF TGCGCCAGCAGAAATTTAGGGGGTGGCAATGAGCAGTTCTTC
. TRBD1 TRBJ1-1 TRBV15 CATSRVGRGQHTEAFF TGTGCCACCAGCAGAGTGGGCAGGGGGCAGCACACTGAAGCTTTCTTT
once TRBD1 TRBJ2-7 TRBV5-5 CASSPRLTGGSDRGRREQYF TGTGCCAGCAGCCCCAGACTAACAGGGGGCTCCGATCGCGGGCGTCGGGAGCAGTACTTC